This T cell receptor (beta chain) comes out of a study of shared clonotypes between healthy human individuals. Germline V CDR1 and CDR2: GTSNPN, SVGIG (reference sequence). Trimming cost V 4 bases and J 0 bases, with 14 bases left between them. The CDR3 covers 15 residues. This clone appeared a single time. Its antigen is not known. Points from the study as a whole: With few donors, the genetic and exposure-history diversity represented was limited.

Adult donors, all healthy and HIV-negative, had no recent acute infections or vaccinations. CD4+ cell separation produced CD45RA+ naive and CD45RA-negative memory subsets. Profiling relied on immunoSEQ multiplex PCR, and the TCRdb table lists in-frame clones only, not all of them. The sample records 2,500,000 or so clones, just over 90% being singletons. This clonotype was sampled from a man aged 18 to 29 in good health. The sequencing input was naive CD4+ T cells sorted from blood. This sample's subset: CD45RA+ positively selected. This chain uses TRBV30 with TRBJ2-3; D is perhaps TRBD1 or TRBD2 (5 bases each). In nucleotides, the CDR3 is TGTGCCTGGAACGGACGGGGCGGGAGCACAGATACGCAGTATTTT. This sequence encodes CAWNGRGGSTDTQYF.